This entry describes one TCR beta chain. Its antigen is as yet unknown. The entry originates in a study of cytomegalovirus exposure and HLA in healthy donors. Primers: 60 Vbeta forward and 13 Jbeta reverse. The repertoire was sequenced with immunoSEQ multiplex PCR; TCRdb's copy has only in-frame clones and lacks some. The table has more than 100,000 clones, approximately 79% seen once. The CDR3 length is 12 residues. Germline V gives CDR1 LGHNT, CDR2 FRNRAP. The V end was cut by 0 bases, the J end by 10 bases, with 9 bases between. Study-wide results and caveats: Analyzed later, most CMV-associated TCR beta chains appeared HLA-restricted. The study flagged approximately 180 TCR beta chains as cytomegalovirus-associated.

The material sequenced was PBMCs. The sequence was collected from a male donor in good health and CMV-seronegative. V gene TRBV12-5 combines with J gene TRBJ1-2; D is possibly TRBD1 (5 bases). The CDR3 spells CASGLVRGDYTF. CDR3 bases: TGTGCTAGTGGTTTGGTACGGGGGGACTACACCTTC.